Presented here are 23 T cell receptor beta chains from one specimen sequenced in a study of blood T cell repertoires in COVID-19. The data were produced by immunoSEQ multiplex PCR, yet TCRdb's version contains in-frame clones alone and is incomplete. The sample lists some 150,000 clones; approximately 80% were seen once. The sample taken for sequencing was peripheral blood. The receptors were gathered from a woman older than 75 with acute or convalescent COVID-19.

V gene TRBV7-6 combines with J gene TRBJ1-1; 9 bases fit TRBD1. Trimming removed 3 bases from V and 4 bases from J; junction bases left unmatched: 0. CDR3 size: 13 residues. From germline, CDR1 is SGHVS and CDR2 FNYEAQ. The CDR3 here is CASSLDRGTEAFF. CDR3 in DNA: TGTGCCAGCAGCTTGGACAGGGGCACTGAAGCTTTCTTT.

The chain recombines TRBV7-8 with TRBJ2-4; 8 bases match TRBD1. Looked up from germline, CDR1 is SGHVS and CDR2 is FQNEAQ. The CDR3 length is 16 residues. The V and J ends lost 5 bases and 3 bases, in that order; junction bases with no gene match: 9. This chain's CDR3 is CASSQGTGKIKNIQYF. The CDR3 DNA reads TGTGCCAGCAGCCAAGGGACAGGCAAAATCAAAAACATTCAGTACTTC. The variable domain in full, completed from reference TRBV7-8 and TRBJ2-4, reads GAGVSQSPRYKVAKRGQDVALRCDPISGHVSLFWYQQALGQGPEFLTYFQNEAQLDKSGLPSDRFFAERPEGSVSTLKIQRTQQEDSAVYLCASSQGTGKIKNIQYFGAGTRLSVL.

The V call is TRBV18, the J call TRBJ1-5; no clear D. CDR1 KGHSH and CDR2 LQKENI come from the germline V gene. Trimming removed 0 bases from V and 6 bases from J, with 12 bases in between. The CDR3 spans 15 residues. Here the CDR3 DNA reads TGTGCCAGCTCACCACCACTTGGTTCGGGTCAGCCCCAGCATTTT. Protein: CASSPPLGSGQPQHF.

In DNA form, the CDR3 reads TGTGCCAGCTCACCCGGACAGGTGGCGAACACTGAAGCTTTCTTT. As protein: CASSPGQVANTEAFF. This chain joins TRBV18 and TRBJ1-1, with 7 bases matching TRBD1. The CDR3 is made up of 15 amino acids. Germline V CDR1 and CDR2: KGHSH, LQKENI. The junction had 5 bases not matched to a gene; V was cut back by 3 bases and J by 1 base.

This clone has a handful of counts. This chain connects TRBV3-1 (or the pseudogene TRBV3-2) to TRBJ1-2, with TRBD1 as a possible D gene (5 bases). V was pared by 3 bases and J by 6 bases, with 11 bases between. The CDR3 runs to 13 residues. The germline gives CDR1 LGHDT, CDR2 YNNKEL (reference sequence). Here the CDR3 reads CASSQQGTDGYTF. CDR3 coding DNA: TGTGCCAGCAGCCAGCAGGGTACCGATGGCTACACCTTC.

This clone has only a few counts. The DNA for the CDR3 is TGTGCCAGTAGTTCCCGGGACAGGGGATTGTGGTCTGGCCATGGCTACACCTTC. As protein: CASSSRDRGLWSGHGYTF. The rearrangement links TRBV19 to TRBJ1-2, with 10 bases matching TRBD1. Looked up from germline, CDR1 is LNHDA and CDR2 is SQIVND (reference sequence). This CDR3 comprises 18 residues. The V gene end was trimmed by 5 bases and the J gene end by 6 bases; junction bases not matched to a gene: 18.

The chain carries TRBV6-6 and TRBJ1-1; D gene unclear. The germline gives CDR1 MNHNY, CDR2 SVGAGI (reference sequence). CDR3 length equals 13 residues. Trimming shortened V by 7 bases and J by 5 bases, and 14 bases separated the two germline ends. The CDR3, as DNA: TGTGCCAGCACTGAACACCCGGGAACTGAAGCTTTCTTT. Translating gives CASTEHPGTEAFF.

The genes are TRBV6-5 and TRBJ2-7; 7 bases fit TRBD2. V trimming: 7 bases; J trimming: 3 bases; junction bases outside the gene matches: 9. The germline gives CDR1 MNHEY, CDR2 SVGAGI. The CDR3 contains 14 residues. The CDR3 reads CASMMASGFYEQYF. CDR3 in DNA: TGTGCCAGCATGATGGCTAGCGGATTCTACGAGCAGTACTTC.

The CDR3 DNA reads TGCGCCAGCAGCCAAGACGCCTCTCCAGGACAGGGAAGTGGCTACACCTTC. Its translation: CASSQDASPGQGSGYTF. The V call is TRBV4-1, the J call TRBJ1-2; TRBD1 matches 8 bases. CDR3 size: 17 residues. Germline V gene lookup returns CDR1 MGHRA and CDR2 YSYEKL. The V gene end was trimmed by 0 bases and the J gene end by 7 bases; junction bases not matched to a gene: 13.

The chain has TRBV20-1 and TRBJ2-1, with TRBD1 matching 8 bases. Germline CDR1 reads DFQATT; CDR2 reads SNEGSKA (reference sequence). V shed 3 bases and J 8 bases; nucleotides not matched to a gene: 12. There are 15 residues in the CDR3. The CDR3 spells CSASDRGQSVDEQFF. The CDR3 bases are TGCAGTGCTAGTGACAGGGGACAGAGCGTCGATGAGCAGTTCTTC.

The rearrangement links TRBV4-1 to TRBJ1-5, with D maybe TRBD1 (6 bases). Germline CDR1 is MGHRA and CDR2 is YSYEKL. There are 18 residues in the CDR3. Trimming removed 0 bases from V and 5 bases from J, with 20 bases in between. The CDR3 region has the DNA TGCGCCAGCAGCCAAGATACATCGCGAGGGGGAAGCTATCAGCCCCAGCATTTT. It encodes CASSQDTSRGGSYQPQHF.

The rearrangement joins TRBV4-2 to TRBJ2-3; D might be TRBD1 (5 bases). The CDR3 has 14 amino acids. The germline V and J ends were trimmed by 4 bases and 5 bases, with 13 bases remaining between them. Germline lookup yields CDR1 LGHNA and CDR2 YNFKEQ. As DNA, the CDR3 is TGTGCCAGCAGCCGACGGCCAGGGATAGATACGCAGTATTTT. Translating gives CASSRRPGIDTQYF.

This clone was observed once. The genes are TRBV18 and TRBJ2-1; D is perhaps TRBD2 (7 bases). Trimming shortened V by 3 bases and J by 8 bases, and 14 bases separated the two germline ends. CDR1 KGHSH and CDR2 LQKENI come from the germline V gene. CDR3 length: 14 residues. In DNA, the CDR3 is TGTGCCAGCTCACCTATTAGGGGGGGCGATGAGCAGTTCTTC. It yields the protein CASSPIRGGDEQFF.

The rearrangement links TRBV12-3 or TRBV12-4 to TRBJ1-1; TRBD1 matches at 7 bases. CDR3 length equals 13 residues. V shed 6 bases and J 5 bases; nucleotides not matched to a gene: 6. DNA of the CDR3: TGTGCCAGCAGCCCTACAGGGGTTACTGAAGCTTTCTTT. Translation: CASSPTGVTEAFF.

The chain recombines TRBV19 with TRBJ1-5; D not resolved. V dropped 6 bases and J dropped 1 base, with 4 bases sitting between them. Germline lookup yields CDR1 LNHDA and CDR2 SQIVND (reference sequence). This CDR3 has 12 amino acids. The CDR3 DNA sequence: TGTGCCAGTAGACTGAGCAATCAGCCCCAGCATTTT. Translating it yields CASRLSNQPQHF.

On this clone: Additional DNA sequences in this sample encode the identical CDR3. CDR3 loop: CASSPRTGVYGYTF. The CDR3 coding sequence is TGTGCCAGCAGCCCCCGGACAGGGGTTTATGGCTACACCTTC. This chain links TRBV3-1 (or the pseudogene TRBV3-2) with TRBJ1-2; 9 nucleotides agree with TRBD1. This CDR3 spans 14 amino acids. CDR1 and CDR2 from the germline V gene are LGHDT and YNNKEL (reference sequence). V dropped 4 bases and J dropped 5; count of bases not matched to a gene: 5.

This chain connects TRBV12-3 or TRBV12-4 to TRBJ2-5; D is undetermined. CDR3 length: 13 amino acids. Trimming took off 5 bases at V and 6 bases at J, with 13 bases between the two ends. The CDR3 coding sequence is TGTGCCAGCAGTCCCCTAGTGGTTAAGACCCAGTACTTC. Protein: CASSPLVVKTQYF.

V usage is TRBV5-1 and J usage is TRBJ1-4; D not certain. This CDR3 contains 15 residues. The V end lost 0 bases, the J end lost 7 bases, and 13 bases lay between the germline ends. Looked up from germline, CDR1 is SGHRS and CDR2 is YFSETQ. The DNA of the CDR3 is TGCGCCAGCAGCTTGGCACAGCCGTCCGGTGAAAAACTGTTTTTT. It codes for CASSLAQPSGEKLFF. The variable domain in full, with the rest retrieved from reference TRBV5-1 and TRBJ1-4, is KAGVTQTPRYLIKTRGQQVTLSCSPISGHRSVSWYQQTPGQGLQFLFEYFSETQRNKGNFPGRFSGRQFSNSRSEMNVSTLELGDSALYLCASSLAQPSGEKLFFGSGTQLSVL.

The rearrangement links TRBV20-1 to TRBJ2-3; D unclear. Trimming took 7 bases from V and 5 from J, leaving 10 bases between them. The CDR3 is 11 residues long. Germline V gene data show CDR1 as DFQATT and CDR2 as SNEGSKA (reference sequence). The CDR3: CSETHGDTQYF. CDR3 bases: TGCAGTGAGACTCATGGAGATACGCAGTATTTT.

The chain employs TRBV4-1 and TRBJ1-1, with TRBD1 matching 7 bases. Germline-derived CDR1 and CDR2 are MGHRA and YSYEKL. V dropped 3 bases and J dropped 0; count of bases not matched to a gene: 10. The CDR3 extends over 17 amino acids. CDR3 in DNA: TGCGCCAGCAGCCACCTAAAGGGGACAGTGATGAACACTGAAGCTTTCTTT. Its protein is CASSHLKGTVMNTEAFF.

This chain connects TRBV24-1 to TRBJ2-3; 10 bases are a match to TRBD2. The trim removed 2 bases at V and 6 bases at J, leaving 7 bases unmatched. The germline V gene encodes CDR1 KGHDR and CDR2 SFDVKD. The CDR3 length is 16 residues. CDR3 residues: CATSDSLAGELDTQYF. CDR3 nucleotide sequence: TGTGCCACCAGTGATTCGCTAGCGGGGGAGTTGGATACGCAGTATTTT.

The CDR3 sequence is CASSSKGQGDSPLHF. In nucleotides, the CDR3 is TGCGCCAGCAGCTCTAAGGGGCAGGGTGACTCACCCCTCCACTTT. This sequence joins TRBV5-1 and TRBJ1-6, with D possibly matching TRBD1 (5 bases). Trimming took 3 bases from V and 10 from J, leaving 17 bases between them. Germline lookup yields CDR1 SGHRS and CDR2 YFSETQ. This CDR3 has 15 amino acids.

The gene calls are TRBV9 and TRBJ2-2; maybe TRBD1 (6 bases). The CDR3 runs 16 residues. From germline, CDR1 is SGDLS and CDR2 YYNGEE. V dropped 0 bases and J dropped 1 base, with 10 bases sitting between them. The CDR3 loop reads CASSVATGMNTGELFF. DNA of the CDR3: TGTGCCAGCAGCGTAGCCACAGGGATGAACACCGGGGAGCTGTTTTTT.